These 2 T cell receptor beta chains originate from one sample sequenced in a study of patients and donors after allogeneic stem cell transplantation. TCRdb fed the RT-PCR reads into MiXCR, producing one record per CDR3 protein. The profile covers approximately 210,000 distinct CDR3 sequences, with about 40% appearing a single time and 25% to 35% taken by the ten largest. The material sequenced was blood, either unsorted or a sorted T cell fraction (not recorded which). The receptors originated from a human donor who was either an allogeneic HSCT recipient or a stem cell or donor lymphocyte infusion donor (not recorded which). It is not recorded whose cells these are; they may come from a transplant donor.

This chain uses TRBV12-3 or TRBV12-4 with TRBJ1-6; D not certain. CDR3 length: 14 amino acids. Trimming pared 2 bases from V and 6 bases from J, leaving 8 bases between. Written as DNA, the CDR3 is TGTGCCAGCAGTTTAACAGAGTTTAATTCACCCCTCCACTTT. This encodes CASSLTEFNSPLHF.

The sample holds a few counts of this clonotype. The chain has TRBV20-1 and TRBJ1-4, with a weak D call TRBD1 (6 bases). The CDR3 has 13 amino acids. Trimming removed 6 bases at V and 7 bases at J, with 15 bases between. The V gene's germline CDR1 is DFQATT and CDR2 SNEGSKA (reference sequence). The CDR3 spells CSAMGGRGEKLFF. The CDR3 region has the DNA TGCAGTGCCATGGGGGGCCGGGGTGAAAAACTGTTTTTT.